These T cell receptor beta chains were read from a single sample in a study of T cells in localized non-small cell lung cancer. Using immunoSEQ multiplex PCR, the repertoire was profiled, and TCRdb retains in-frame clones only, with some absent. The table has 15,000 to 20,000 clones, almost 85% seen once. Sequenced here: peripheral blood, sampled before any cancer treatment. These receptors were obtained from a male donor older than 55 with stage I lung adenocarcinoma. The CDR3 runs from the conserved cysteine through the conserved F or W. Fields, in order: J gene, D gene, V gene, clone size, CDR3 length, CDR3 DNA, CDR3 protein. D genes are given only for firm matches. Where a row states a size, it is once, few, many or the class of an expanded clone; other rows omit it.

j_call: TRBJ1-5; d_call: -; v_call: TRBV30; clone_size: -; cdr3_length: 15; cdr3_nt: TGTGCCTGGAGTACCGGGACCGTTAGCAATCAGCCCCAGCATTTT; cdr3_aa: CAWSTGTVSNQPQHF
j_call: TRBJ2-7; d_call: TRBD2; v_call: TRBV7-3; clone_size: -; cdr3_length: 15; cdr3_nt: TGTGCCAGCAGCCAACTAGCGGGGAGTGCCTACGAGCAGTACTTC; cdr3_aa: CASSQLAGSAYEQYF
j_call: TRBJ2-2; d_call: -; v_call: TRBV7-9; clone_size: -; cdr3_length: 12; cdr3_nt: TGTGCCAGCAGCCGAACCGACGGGGAGCTGTTTTTT; cdr3_aa: CASSRTDGELFF
j_call: TRBJ2-3; d_call: -; v_call: TRBV19; clone_size: -; cdr3_length: 16; cdr3_nt: TGTGCCAGTAGTATCGGGGCTAGGTCTAGAACAGATACGCAGTATTTT; cdr3_aa: CASSIGARSRTDTQYF
j_call: TRBJ2-3; d_call: -; v_call: TRBV6-6; clone_size: -; cdr3_length: 16; cdr3_nt: TGTGCCAGCAGTTACTTGGCCTTAGTGGGCACAGATACGCAGTATTTT; cdr3_aa: CASSYLALVGTDTQYF
j_call: TRBJ2-7; d_call: TRBD2; v_call: TRBV9; clone_size: -; cdr3_length: 16; cdr3_nt: TGTGCCAGCAGCGTAGATCTGGCGGGAGGTTTGGACGAGCAGTACTTC; cdr3_aa: CASSVDLAGGLDEQYF
j_call: TRBJ2-7; d_call: -; v_call: TRBV4-3; clone_size: -; cdr3_length: 15; cdr3_nt: TGCGCCAGCAGCCAAGATACTGGGCGGGGCTACGAGCAGTACTTC; cdr3_aa: CASSQDTGRGYEQYF
j_call: TRBJ2-1; d_call: TRBD1; v_call: TRBV5-4; clone_size: -; cdr3_length: 15; cdr3_nt: TGTGCCAGCAGCTTAGGTGGGACAGGGGGGAATGAGCAGTTCTTC; cdr3_aa: CASSLGGTGGNEQFF
j_call: TRBJ2-2; d_call: -; v_call: TRBV4-2; clone_size: -; cdr3_length: 15; cdr3_nt: TGTGCCAGCAGCCAAGAGCCAGTAAACACCGGGGAGCTGTTTTTT; cdr3_aa: CASSQEPVNTGELFF
j_call: TRBJ2-1; d_call: TRBD1; v_call: TRBV4-2; clone_size: -; cdr3_length: 15; cdr3_nt: TGTGCCAGCAGCCAAGGACAGGGGTTTTACAATGAGCAGTTCTTC; cdr3_aa: CASSQGQGFYNEQFF
j_call: TRBJ1-1; d_call: -; v_call: TRBV19; clone_size: -; cdr3_length: 16; cdr3_nt: TGTGCCAGTAGTGATAGAACAGGGTTCAGGGGCACTGAAGCTTTCTTT; cdr3_aa: CASSDRTGFRGTEAFF
j_call: TRBJ1-2; d_call: -; v_call: TRBV18; clone_size: -; cdr3_length: 16; cdr3_nt: TGTGCCAGCTCACCACCTTTGGCAGAAACCTTCTATGGCTACACCTTC; cdr3_aa: CASSPPLAETFYGYTF
j_call: TRBJ2-5; d_call: TRBD2; v_call: TRBV18; clone_size: -; cdr3_length: 18; cdr3_nt: TGTGCCAGCTCACCTGTTGGTGAGGGACTAGCGGGAGGCGAGACCCAGTACTTC; cdr3_aa: CASSPVGEGLAGGETQYF
j_call: TRBJ2-7; d_call: TRBD2; v_call: TRBV5-1; clone_size: -; cdr3_length: 16; cdr3_nt: TGCGCCAGGGACGGAATAGGCGGGAGGTTCTCCTACGAGCAGTACTTC; cdr3_aa: CARDGIGGRFSYEQYF
j_call: TRBJ2-1; d_call: -; v_call: TRBV28; clone_size: -; cdr3_length: 15; cdr3_nt: TGTGCCAGCAGTTTGCAAGGCGACAGCACCGATGAGCAGTTCTTC; cdr3_aa: CASSLQGDSTDEQFF
j_call: TRBJ1-2; d_call: -; v_call: TRBV5-6; clone_size: -; cdr3_length: 13; cdr3_nt: TGTGCCAGCAGCTTGGCCCAGAACTATGGCTACACCTTC; cdr3_aa: CASSLAQNYGYTF
j_call: TRBJ1-3; d_call: TRBD1; v_call: TRBV29-1; clone_size: few; cdr3_length: 17; cdr3_nt: TGCAGCGTTGAAGGGACGGACAGGTCCGGCTCTGGAAACACCATATATTTT; cdr3_aa: CSVEGTDRSGSGNTIYF
j_call: TRBJ2-1; d_call: -; v_call: TRBV7-8; clone_size: -; cdr3_length: 14; cdr3_nt: TGTGCCAGCAGCCCCCACGGATCAAGGAATGAGCAGTTCTTC; cdr3_aa: CASSPHGSRNEQFF
j_call: TRBJ1-2; d_call: -; v_call: TRBV14; clone_size: -; cdr3_length: 12; cdr3_nt: TGTGCCAGCAGCCAAGGAGGAGTGGGCTACACCTTC; cdr3_aa: CASSQGGVGYTF
j_call: TRBJ1-1; d_call: -; v_call: TRBV7-8; clone_size: -; cdr3_length: 14; cdr3_nt: TGTGCCAGCAGCCCTAGGAGGGGGGGCACTGAAGCTTTCTTT; cdr3_aa: CASSPRRGGTEAFF
j_call: TRBJ2-7; d_call: -; v_call: TRBV4-2; clone_size: -; cdr3_length: 18; cdr3_nt: TGTGCCAGCAGTCATATCCGGGGGAGCACCCGACCGTCCTACGAGCAGTACTTC; cdr3_aa: CASSHIRGSTRPSYEQYF
j_call: TRBJ2-3; d_call: TRBD2; v_call: TRBV7-3; clone_size: -; cdr3_length: 16; cdr3_nt: TGTGCCAGCAGCGGAAAGACTAGCGCTAGCACAGATACGCAGTATTTT; cdr3_aa: CASSGKTSASTDTQYF
j_call: TRBJ2-3; d_call: TRBD2; v_call: TRBV7-6; clone_size: -; cdr3_length: 15; cdr3_nt: TGTGCCAGCTCGGGACTAGCGGGGGTGGATGATACGCAGTATTTT; cdr3_aa: CASSGLAGVDDTQYF
j_call: TRBJ2-1; d_call: -; v_call: TRBV5-8; clone_size: -; cdr3_length: 14; cdr3_nt: TGTGCCAGCAGCTTGGAGGGTACCTACAATGAGCAGTTCTTC; cdr3_aa: CASSLEGTYNEQFF
j_call: TRBJ2-1; d_call: -; v_call: TRBV9; clone_size: -; cdr3_length: 13; cdr3_nt: TGTGCCAGCAGCGTAGGGGTGGAAATGGAGCAGTTCTTC; cdr3_aa: CASSVGVEMEQFF
j_call: TRBJ1-1; d_call: -; v_call: TRBV5-4; clone_size: -; cdr3_length: 12; cdr3_nt: TGTGCCAGCCGAACTCCGAACACTGAAGCTTTCTTT; cdr3_aa: CASRTPNTEAFF
j_call: TRBJ2-7; d_call: -; v_call: TRBV7-8; clone_size: once; cdr3_length: 14; cdr3_nt: TGTGCCAGCAGTTACGGGGGAACCTCCTACGAGCAGTACTTC; cdr3_aa: CASSYGGTSYEQYF
j_call: TRBJ2-3; d_call: TRBD2; v_call: TRBV5-1; clone_size: -; cdr3_length: 17; cdr3_nt: TGCGCCAGCAGCTTGGGGACTGGACTAGCGGGGGGAGATACGCAGTATTTT; cdr3_aa: CASSLGTGLAGGDTQYF